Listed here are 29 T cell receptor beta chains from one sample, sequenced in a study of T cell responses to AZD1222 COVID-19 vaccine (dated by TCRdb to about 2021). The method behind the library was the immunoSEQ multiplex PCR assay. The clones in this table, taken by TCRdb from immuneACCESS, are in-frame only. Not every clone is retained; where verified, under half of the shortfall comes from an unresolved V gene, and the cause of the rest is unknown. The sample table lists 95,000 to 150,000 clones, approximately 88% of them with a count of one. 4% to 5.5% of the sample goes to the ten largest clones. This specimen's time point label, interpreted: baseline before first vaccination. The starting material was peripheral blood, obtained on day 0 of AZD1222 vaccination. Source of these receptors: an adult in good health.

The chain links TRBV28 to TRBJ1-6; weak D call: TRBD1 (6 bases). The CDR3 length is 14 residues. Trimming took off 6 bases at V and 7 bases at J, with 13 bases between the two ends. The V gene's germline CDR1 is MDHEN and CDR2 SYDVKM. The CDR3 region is CASSSTGTNSPLHF. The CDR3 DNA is TGTGCCAGCAGCTCCACAGGGACGAATTCACCCCTCCACTTT.

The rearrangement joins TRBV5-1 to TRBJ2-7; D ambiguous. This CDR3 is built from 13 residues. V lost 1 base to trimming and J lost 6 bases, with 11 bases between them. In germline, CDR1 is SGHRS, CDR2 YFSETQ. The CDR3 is CASSLTIRSEQYF. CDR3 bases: TGCGCCAGCAGCTTGACAATAAGGTCCGAGCAGTACTTC.

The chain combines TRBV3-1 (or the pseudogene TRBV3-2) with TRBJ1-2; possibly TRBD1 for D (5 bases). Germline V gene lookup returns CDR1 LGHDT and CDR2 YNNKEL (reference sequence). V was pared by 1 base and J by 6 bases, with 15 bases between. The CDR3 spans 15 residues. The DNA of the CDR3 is TGTGCCAGCAGCCAAGGTCTGATCGGGGGGGATGGCTACACCTTC. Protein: CASSQGLIGGDGYTF.

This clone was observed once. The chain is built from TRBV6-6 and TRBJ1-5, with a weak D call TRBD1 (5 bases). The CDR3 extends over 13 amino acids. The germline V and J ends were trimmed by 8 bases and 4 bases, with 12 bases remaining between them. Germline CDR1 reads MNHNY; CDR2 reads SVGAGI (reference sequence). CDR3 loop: CASWGQVNQPQHF. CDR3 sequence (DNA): TGTGCCAGCTGGGGCCAGGTGAATCAGCCCCAGCATTTT.

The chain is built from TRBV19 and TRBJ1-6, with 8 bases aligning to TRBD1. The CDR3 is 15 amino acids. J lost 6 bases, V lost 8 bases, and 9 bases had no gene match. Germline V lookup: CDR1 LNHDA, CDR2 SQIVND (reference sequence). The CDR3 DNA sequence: TGTGCCAGTCAACTCCGGACAGGGTCTAATTCACCCCTCCACTTT. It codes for CASQLRTGSNSPLHF.

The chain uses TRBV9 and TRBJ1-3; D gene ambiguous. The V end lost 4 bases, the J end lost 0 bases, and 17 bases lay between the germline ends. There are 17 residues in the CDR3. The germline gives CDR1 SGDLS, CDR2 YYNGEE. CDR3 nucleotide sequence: TGTGCCAGCAGCCCCCAGCCTAGGCCCTCCTCTGGAAACACCATATATTTT. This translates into CASSPQPRPSSGNTIYF.

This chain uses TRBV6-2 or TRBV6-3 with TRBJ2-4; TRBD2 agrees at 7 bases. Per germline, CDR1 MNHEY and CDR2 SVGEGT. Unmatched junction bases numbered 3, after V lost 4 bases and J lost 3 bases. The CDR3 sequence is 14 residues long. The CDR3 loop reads CASSFWEGKNIQYF. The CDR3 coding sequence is TGTGCCAGCAGTTTTTGGGAGGGCAAAAACATTCAGTACTTC.

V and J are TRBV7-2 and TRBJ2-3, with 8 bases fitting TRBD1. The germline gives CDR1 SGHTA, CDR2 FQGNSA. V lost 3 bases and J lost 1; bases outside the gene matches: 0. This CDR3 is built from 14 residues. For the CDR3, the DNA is TGTGCCAGCAGCTTGGGACAGGGCACAGATACGCAGTATTTT. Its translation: CASSLGQGTDTQYF.

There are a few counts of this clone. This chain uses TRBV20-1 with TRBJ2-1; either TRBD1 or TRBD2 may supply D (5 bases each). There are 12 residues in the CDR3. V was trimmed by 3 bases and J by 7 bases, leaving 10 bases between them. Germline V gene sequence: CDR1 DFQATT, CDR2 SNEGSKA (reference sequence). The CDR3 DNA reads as TGCAGTGCTAGTGAGGGGTATAATGAGCAGTTCTTC. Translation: CSASEGYNEQFF.

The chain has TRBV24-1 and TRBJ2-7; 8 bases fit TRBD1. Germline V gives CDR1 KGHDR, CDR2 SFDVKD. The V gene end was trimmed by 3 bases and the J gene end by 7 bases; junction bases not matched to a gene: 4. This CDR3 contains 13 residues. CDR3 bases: TGTGCCACCAGTGATCTTGGACAGGGTGAGCAGTACTTC. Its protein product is CATSDLGQGEQYF.

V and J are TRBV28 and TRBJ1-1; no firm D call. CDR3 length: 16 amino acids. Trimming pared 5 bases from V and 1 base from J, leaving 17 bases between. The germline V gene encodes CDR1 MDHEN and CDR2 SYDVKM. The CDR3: CASSQPGRAGNTEAFF. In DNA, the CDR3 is TGTGCCAGCAGTCAACCCGGGCGGGCAGGGAACACTGAAGCTTTCTTT.

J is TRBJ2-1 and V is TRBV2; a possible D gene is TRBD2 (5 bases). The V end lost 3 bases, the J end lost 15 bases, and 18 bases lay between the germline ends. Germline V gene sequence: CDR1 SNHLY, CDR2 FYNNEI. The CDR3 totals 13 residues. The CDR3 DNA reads TGTGCCAGCAGTGACCTTGATAGAACTAGAGGGTTCTTC. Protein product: CASSDLDRTRGFF.

The CDR3 here is CASSYLGTREFIYGYTF. CDR3 DNA sequence: TGTGCCAGCAGTTACCTGGGGACACGTGAATTCATCTATGGCTACACCTTC. The V call is TRBV6-2 or TRBV6-3, the J call TRBJ1-2; D may be TRBD1 (6 bases). Germline V gives CDR1 MNHEY, CDR2 SVGEGT. Trimming shortened V by 2 bases and J by 4 bases, and 20 bases separated the two germline ends. This CDR3 region has 17 residues.

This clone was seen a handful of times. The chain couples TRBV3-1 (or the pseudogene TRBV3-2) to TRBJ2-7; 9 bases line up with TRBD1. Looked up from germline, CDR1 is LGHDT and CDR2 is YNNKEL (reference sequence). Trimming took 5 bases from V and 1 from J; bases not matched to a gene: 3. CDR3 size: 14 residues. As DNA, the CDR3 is TGTGCCAGCAGCAAGGACAGGGGATCCTACGAGCAGTACTTC. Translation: CASSKDRGSYEQYF.

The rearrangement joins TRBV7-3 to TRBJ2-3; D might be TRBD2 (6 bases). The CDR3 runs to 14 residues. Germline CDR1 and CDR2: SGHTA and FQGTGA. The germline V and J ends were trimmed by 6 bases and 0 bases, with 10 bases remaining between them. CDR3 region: CASSRGTSTDTQYF. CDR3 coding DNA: TGTGCCAGCAGTCGGGGGACTAGCACAGATACGCAGTATTTT.

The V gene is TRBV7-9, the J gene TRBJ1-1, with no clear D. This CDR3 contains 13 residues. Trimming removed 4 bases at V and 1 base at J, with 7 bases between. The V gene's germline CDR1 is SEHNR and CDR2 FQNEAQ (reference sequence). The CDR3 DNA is TGTGCCAGCAGCTCCACTGAGAACACTGAAGCTTTCTTT. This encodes CASSSTENTEAFF.

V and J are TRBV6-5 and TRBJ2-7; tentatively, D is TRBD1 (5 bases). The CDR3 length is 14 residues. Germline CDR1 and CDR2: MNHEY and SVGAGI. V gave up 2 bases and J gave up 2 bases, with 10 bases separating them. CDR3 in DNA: TGTGCCAGCAGTTACGGGGCAAGGACCTACGAGCAGTACTTC. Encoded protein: CASSYGARTYEQYF.

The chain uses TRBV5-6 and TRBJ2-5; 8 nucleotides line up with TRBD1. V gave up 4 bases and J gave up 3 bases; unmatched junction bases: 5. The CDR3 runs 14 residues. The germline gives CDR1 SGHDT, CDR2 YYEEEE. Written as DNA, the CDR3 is TGTGCCAGCAGCGCTCAGGGGGCTGAAGAGACCCAGTACTTC. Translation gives CASSAQGAEETQYF. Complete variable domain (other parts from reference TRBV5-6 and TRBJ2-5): DAGVTQSPTHLIKTRGQQVTLRCSPKSGHDTVSWYQQALGQGPQFIFQYYEEEERQRGNFPDRFSGHQFPNYSSELNVNALLLGDSALYLCASSAQGAEETQYFGPGTRLLVL.

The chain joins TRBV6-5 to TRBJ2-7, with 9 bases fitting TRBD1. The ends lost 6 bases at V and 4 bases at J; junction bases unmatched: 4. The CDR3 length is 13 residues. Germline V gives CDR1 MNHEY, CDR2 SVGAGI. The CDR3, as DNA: TGTGCCAGCAGGGACAGGGGTACGTACGAGCAGTACTTC. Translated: CASRDRGTYEQYF.

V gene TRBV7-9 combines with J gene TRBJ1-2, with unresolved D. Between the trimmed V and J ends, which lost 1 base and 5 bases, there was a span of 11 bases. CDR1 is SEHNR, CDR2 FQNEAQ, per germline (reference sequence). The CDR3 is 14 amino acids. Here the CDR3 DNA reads TGTGCCAGCAGCTTAGGGGAATTCGGTTATGGCTACACCTTC. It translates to CASSLGEFGYGYTF. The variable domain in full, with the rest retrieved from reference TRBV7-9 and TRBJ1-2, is DTGVSQNPRHKITKRGQNVTFRCDPISEHNRLYWYRQTLGQGPEFLTYFQNEAQLEKSRLLSDRFSAERPKGSFSTLEIQRTEQGDSAMYLCASSLGEFGYGYTFGSGTRLTVV.

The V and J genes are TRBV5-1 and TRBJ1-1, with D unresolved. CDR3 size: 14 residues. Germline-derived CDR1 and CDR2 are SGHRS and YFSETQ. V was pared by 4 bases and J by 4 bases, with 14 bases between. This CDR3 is CASSLGPQSTEAFF. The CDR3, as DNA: TGCGCCAGCAGCCTTGGACCCCAGTCCACTGAAGCTTTCTTT.

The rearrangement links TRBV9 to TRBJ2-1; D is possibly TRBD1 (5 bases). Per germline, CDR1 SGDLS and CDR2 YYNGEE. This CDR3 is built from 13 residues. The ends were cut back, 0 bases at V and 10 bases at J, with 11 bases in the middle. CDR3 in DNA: TGTGCCAGCAGCGTAGGACAGTCTACGGAGCAGTTCTTC. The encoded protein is CASSVGQSTEQFF.

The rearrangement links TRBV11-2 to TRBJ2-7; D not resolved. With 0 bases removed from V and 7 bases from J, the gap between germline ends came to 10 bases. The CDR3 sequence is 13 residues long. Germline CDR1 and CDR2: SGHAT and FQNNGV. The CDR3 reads CASSLDVDLEQYF. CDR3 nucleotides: TGTGCCAGCAGCTTAGATGTGGATTTGGAGCAGTACTTC.

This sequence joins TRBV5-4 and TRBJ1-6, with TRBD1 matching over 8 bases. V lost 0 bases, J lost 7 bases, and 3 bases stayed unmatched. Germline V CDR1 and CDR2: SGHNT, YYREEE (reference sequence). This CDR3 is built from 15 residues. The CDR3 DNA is TGTGCCAGCAGCTTGGCTGCAGGGGGCAATTCACCCCTCCACTTT. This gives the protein CASSLAAGGNSPLHF.

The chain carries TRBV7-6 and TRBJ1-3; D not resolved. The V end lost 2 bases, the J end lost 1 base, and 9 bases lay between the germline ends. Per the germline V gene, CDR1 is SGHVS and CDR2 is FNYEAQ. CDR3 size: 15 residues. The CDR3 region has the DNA TGTGCCAGCAGCTTATTCTTATCATCTGGAAACACCATATATTTT. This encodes CASSLFLSSGNTIYF.

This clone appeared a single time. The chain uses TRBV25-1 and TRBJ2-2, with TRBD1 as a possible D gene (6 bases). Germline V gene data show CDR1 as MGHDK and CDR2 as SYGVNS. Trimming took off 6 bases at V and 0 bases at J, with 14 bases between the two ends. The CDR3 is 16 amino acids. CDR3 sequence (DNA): TGTGCCAGCAGGGATAACGGACAGCCGAACACCGGGGAGCTGTTTTTT. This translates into CASRDNGQPNTGELFF. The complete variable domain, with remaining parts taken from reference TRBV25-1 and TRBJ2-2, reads EADIYQTPRYLVIGTGKKITLECSQTMGHDKMYWYQQDPGMELHLIHYSYGVNSTEKGDLSSESTVSRIRTEHFPLTLESARPSHTSQYLCASRDNGQPNTGELFFGEGSRLTVL.

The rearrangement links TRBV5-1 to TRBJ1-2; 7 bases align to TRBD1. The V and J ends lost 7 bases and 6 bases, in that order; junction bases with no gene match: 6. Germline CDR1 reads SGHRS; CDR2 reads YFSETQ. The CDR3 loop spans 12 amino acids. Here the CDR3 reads CASGGGGNGYTF. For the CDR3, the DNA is TGCGCCAGCGGCGGAGGGGGCAATGGCTACACCTTC. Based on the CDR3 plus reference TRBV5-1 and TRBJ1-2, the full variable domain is KAGVTQTPRYLIKTRGQQVTLSCSPISGHRSVSWYQQTPGQGLQFLFEYFSETQRNKGNFPGRFSGRQFSNSRSEMNVSTLELGDSALYLCASGGGGNGYTFGSGTRLTVV.

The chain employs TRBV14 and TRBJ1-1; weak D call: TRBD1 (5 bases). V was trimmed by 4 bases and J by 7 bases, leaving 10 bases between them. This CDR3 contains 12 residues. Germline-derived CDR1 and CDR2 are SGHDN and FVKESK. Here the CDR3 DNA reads TGTGCCAGCAGCCTATCAGGGTTTGAAGCTTTCTTT. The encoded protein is CASSLSGFEAFF. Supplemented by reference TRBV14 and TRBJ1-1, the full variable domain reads EAGVTQFPSHSVIEKGQTVTLRCDPISGHDNLYWYRRVMGKEIKFLLHFVKESKQDESGMPNNRFLAERTGGTYSTLKVQPAELEDSGVYFCASSLSGFEAFFGQGTRLTVV.

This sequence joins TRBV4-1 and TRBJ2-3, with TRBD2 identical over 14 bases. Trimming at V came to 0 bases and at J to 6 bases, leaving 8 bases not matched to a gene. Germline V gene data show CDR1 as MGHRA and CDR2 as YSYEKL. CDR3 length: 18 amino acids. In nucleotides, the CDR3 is TGCGCCAGCAGCCAAGAACGTGGGACTAGCGGGGGTTGGGATACGCAGTATTTT. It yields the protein CASSQERGTSGGWDTQYF.